Each of the 30 T cell receptor beta chains below was sequenced from the same sample in a study of regulatory T cells in long-lasting Graves disease. Researchers made TCR beta libraries by using iRepertoire HTBI primers and running Arm-PCR on CDR3 regions. TCRdb processed the multiplex PCR reads anew with MiXCR; each CDR3 protein has one entry. Of some 470,000 distinct CDR3 sequences in the sample, 20% to 25% were seen once. The time point: persistent/refractory GD, antithyroid drugs over 5 years with positive TRAb. Scientists built the TCR library using RNA that was extracted from PBMCs. This material consisted of peripheral blood mononuclear cells (PBMCs), taken when the disease was refractory, from a patient treated with antithyroid drugs. These receptors all come from a female donor with Graves disease.

This clonotype occurred many times. This rearrangement joins TRBV6-1 to TRBJ2-5; TRBD2 aligns across 11 bases. The V and J ends lost 6 bases and 5 bases, in that order; junction bases with no gene match: 5. In germline, CDR1 is MNHNS, CDR2 SASEGT. CDR3 size: 14 residues. This CDR3 reads CASSPRTSGETQYF. CDR3 sequence (DNA): TGTGCCAGCAGCCCCCGGACTAGCGGGGAGACCCAGTACTTC.

The V call is TRBV6-2 or TRBV6-3, the J call TRBJ2-7; D tentatively reads TRBD1 or TRBD2 (5 bases each). This CDR3 comprises 16 residues. The germline CDR1 and CDR2 sequences are MNHEY and SVGEGT. With 0 bases removed from V and 0 bases from J, the gap between germline ends came to 12 bases. The CDR3 sequence is CASSYSMGTGSYEQYF. The CDR3 DNA reads as TGTGCCAGCAGTTACTCAATGGGGACGGGCTCCTACGAGCAGTACTTC.

J is TRBJ2-2 and V is TRBV19; D is uncertain. Germline CDR1 reads LNHDA; CDR2 reads SQIVND (reference sequence). V shed 7 bases and J shed 0 bases, with 9 bases lying between them. The CDR3 runs to 14 residues. This chain's CDR3 is CASTVITNTGELFF. The CDR3 DNA is TGTGCCAGTACAGTTATCACGAACACCGGGGAGCTGTTTTTT.

The sample holds many counts of this clonotype. The chain employs TRBV28 and TRBJ2-5, with 9 bases that match TRBD1. This CDR3 is 15 amino acids long. Losses at the gene ends were 2 bases for V and 2 bases for J; bases not matched to a gene: 3. CDR1 is MDHEN, CDR2 SYDVKM, per germline. The CDR3 nucleotides read TGTGCCAGCAGTTTAACAGGGGGCCGGCAAGAGACCCAGTACTTC. Protein: CASSLTGGRQETQYF.

This clonotype was observed many times. This rearrangement joins TRBV7-2 to TRBJ2-5; 9 bases line up with TRBD2. This CDR3 has 14 residues. The V and J ends lost 0 bases and 8 bases, in that order; junction bases with no gene match: 4. Germline-derived CDR1 and CDR2 are SGHTA and FQGNSA. The CDR3 is CASSLAGTSPTQYF. Written as DNA, the CDR3 is TGTGCCAGCAGCTTAGCCGGGACTAGCCCAACCCAGTACTTC.

This clonotype has at least ten counts. V and J are TRBV20-1 and TRBJ2-7; 8 bases fit TRBD1. Germline V CDR1 and CDR2: DFQATT, SNEGSKA (reference sequence). The CDR3 has 13 amino acids. V was pared by 5 bases and J by 7 bases, with 10 bases of the junction left unmatched. The CDR3 sequence is CSAQRTGTGEQYF. The CDR3, as DNA: TGCAGTGCTCAACGGACAGGGACGGGGGAGCAGTACTTC.

The chain has TRBV19 and TRBJ1-4; D call uncertain. Germline lookup yields CDR1 LNHDA and CDR2 SQIVND (reference sequence). V dropped 3 bases and J dropped 8 bases, with 7 bases sitting between them. The CDR3 is made up of 12 amino acids. CDR3 region: CASSIGQEKLFF. In DNA, the CDR3 is TGTGCCAGTAGTATCGGGCAAGAAAAACTGTTTTTT.

This clonotype came up many times. The chain links TRBV6-1 to TRBJ1-5; D perhaps matches TRBD1 (5 bases). Germline loops: CDR1 MNHNS, CDR2 SASEGT. V was trimmed by 7 bases and J by 2 bases, leaving 12 bases between them. The CDR3 contains 14 residues. CDR3 in amino acids: CASTKGGGNQPQHF. CDR3 nucleotide sequence: TGTGCCAGCACCAAGGGAGGGGGCAATCAGCCCCAGCATTTT.

This clonotype has a handful of counts. Sequence at one end of the junction differs from germline and may be a read error. This chain uses TRBV29-1 with TRBJ2-7; D gene unclear. CDR1 SQVTM and CDR2 ANQGSEA come from the germline V gene. The CDR3 spans 13 residues. The CDR3 is CSVLTGPGYEQCF. DNA of the CDR3: TGCAGCGTCCTCACGGGCCCCGGCTACGAGCAGTGCTTC.

The V and J genes are TRBV28 and TRBJ1-2, with D unclear. V was pared by 7 bases and J by 4 bases, with 16 bases between. This CDR3 comprises 14 residues. Germline loops: CDR1 MDHEN, CDR2 SYDVKM. The CDR3 reads CASTNQSPGYGYTF. Written as DNA, the CDR3 is TGTGCCAGCACCAACCAATCCCCGGGCTATGGCTACACCTTC.

Written as DNA, the CDR3 is TGTGCCAGCAGCTTAGTCCCGGGGGGGGGACGGGCGTCCTACGAGCAGTACTTC. This sequence encodes CASSLVPGGGRASYEQYF. The chain combines TRBV7-2 with TRBJ2-7; 8 bases align to TRBD2. The J segment lost 1 base and the V segment lost 1 base, leaving 12 bases of the junction unmatched. Per germline, CDR1 SGHTA and CDR2 FQGNSA. CDR3 length: 18 amino acids.

This clonotype was recorded a few times. The V call is TRBV20-1, the J call TRBJ2-5, with a possible D match to TRBD2 (6 bases). Germline-derived CDR1 and CDR2 are DFQATT and SNEGSKA (reference sequence). V lost 3 bases and J lost 0, with 11 bases in between. The CDR3 loop spans 14 amino acids. In nucleotides, the CDR3 is TGCAGTGCTAGTTCTGCGGGGAACCAAGAGACCCAGTACTTC. Translated, it gives CSASSAGNQETQYF.

The rearrangement joins TRBV7-9 to TRBJ1-1; 8 bases agree with TRBD1. This CDR3 is built from 13 residues. Germline loops: CDR1 SEHNR, CDR2 FQNEAQ (reference sequence). Losses at the gene ends were 3 bases for V and 9 bases for J; bases not matched to a gene: 6. The CDR3, as DNA: TGTGCCAGCAGCTTCGGGACAGGACGTAAAGCTTTCTTT. It codes for CASSFGTGRKAFF.

This clonotype occurred a few times. The chain recombines TRBV7-9 with TRBJ1-2, with no clear D. Germline lookup yields CDR1 SEHNR and CDR2 FQNEAQ (reference sequence). V dropped 1 base and J dropped 6 bases, with 9 bases sitting between them. This CDR3 contains 13 residues. Written as DNA, the CDR3 is TGTGCCAGCAGCTTAGGGTCCGAAGATGGCTACACCTTC. It translates to CASSLGSEDGYTF. The whole variable domain, filled in from reference TRBV7-9 and TRBJ1-2, reads DTGVSQNPRHKITKRGQNVTFRCDPISEHNRLYWYRQTLGQGPEFLTYFQNEAQLEKSRLLSDRFSAERPKGSFSTLEIQRTEQGDSAMYLCASSLGSEDGYTFGSGTRLTVV.

There are a few counts of this clonotype. The chain employs TRBV29-1 and TRBJ2-7; 8 bases fit TRBD1. From germline, CDR1 is SQVTM and CDR2 ANQGSEA. This CDR3 has 14 amino acids. J was trimmed by 1 base and V by 7 bases; bases with no gene match: 9. CDR3 DNA sequence: TGCAGCGCCTTCGGGACAGGAGAATCCTACGAGCAGTACTTC. Protein: CSAFGTGESYEQYF.

This sequence joins TRBV7-9 and TRBJ2-6, with a weak D call TRBD2 (6 bases). Trimming stripped 7 bases from V and 3 bases from J, with 16 bases between. Germline lookup yields CDR1 SEHNR and CDR2 FQNEAQ (reference sequence). The length of the CDR3 is 16 residues. This chain's CDR3 is CASTPLGGYGANVLTF. The CDR3 DNA sequence: TGTGCCAGCACTCCTCTCGGGGGATATGGGGCCAACGTCCTGACTTTC.

This clonotype was seen many times. V usage is TRBV3-1 and J usage is TRBJ1-5, with no clear D. Germline CDR1 and CDR2: LGHDT and YNNKEL (reference sequence). The CDR3 is 13 residues long. V lost 2 bases, J lost 6 bases, and 8 bases lay in between. The CDR3, as DNA: TGTGCCAGCAGCCAATTACGTGCTCAGCCCCAGCATTTT. Protein sequence: CASSQLRAQPQHF.

This sequence joins TRBV20-1 and TRBJ2-7; 7 bases align to TRBD2. V lost 2 bases to trimming and J lost 5 bases; unmatched junction nucleotides: 6. CDR1 and CDR2 from the germline V gene are DFQATT and SNEGSKA (reference sequence). The CDR3 consists of 13 residues. This CDR3 reads CSARISGSHEQYF. In DNA, the CDR3 is TGCAGTGCTAGAATTAGCGGGTCCCACGAGCAGTACTTC.

In its sample, this clonotype was seen many times. The chain employs TRBV2 and TRBJ1-1, with a tentative D call TRBD1 (5 bases). The CDR3 is 16 amino acids. V lost 1 base to trimming and J lost 4 bases, with 16 bases between them. Germline assignment: CDR1 SNHLY and CDR2 FYNNEI. The CDR3 loop is CASSEEEGSGRTEAFF. The CDR3 nucleotides read TGTGCCAGCAGTGAAGAGGAGGGTTCGGGGCGCACTGAAGCTTTCTTT.

In this sample, this clonotype turned up a few times. The CDR3 loop is CASSPPGAGETYEQYF. The DNA for the CDR3 is TGTGCCAGCAGCCCTCCGGGAGCGGGGGAAACCTACGAGCAGTACTTC. The V and J genes are TRBV13 and TRBJ2-7, with 8 bases aligning to TRBD2. Germline values: CDR1 PRHDT, CDR2 FYEKMQ (reference sequence). V gave up 5 bases and J gave up 2 bases; unmatched junction bases: 11. CDR3 length equals 16 residues.

This clonotype occurred a few times. V is TRBV20-1 and J is TRBJ2-7; D could derive from TRBD1 or TRBD2 (5 bases each). CDR1 DFQATT and CDR2 SNEGSKA come from the germline V gene (reference sequence). Trimming shortened V by 0 bases and J by 0 bases, and 15 bases separated the two germline ends. This CDR3 has 16 amino acids. The CDR3 region is CSARERTGPFSYEQYF. The CDR3 DNA reads TGCAGTGCTAGAGAGCGCACGGGACCGTTCTCCTACGAGCAGTACTTC.

V is TRBV29-1 and J is TRBJ1-2, with D unresolved. This CDR3 has 11 residues. V lost 5 bases and J 2 bases, leaving 6 bases between the germline ends. CDR1 is SQVTM and CDR2 is ANQGSEA in the germline V gene. The CDR3 protein is CSVYGNYGYTF. CDR3 DNA sequence: TGCAGCGTTTACGGGAACTATGGCTACACCTTC.

This clonotype was seen many times. The chain uses TRBV28 and TRBJ1-4, with D tentatively TRBD1 (5 bases). The CDR3 has 14 residues. The germline V gene encodes CDR1 MDHEN and CDR2 SYDVKM. Trimming left V 6 bases short and J 0 bases short, with 8 bases between. The CDR3 DNA reads TGTGCCAGCAGCGGGGCAGCAACTAATGAAAAACTGTTTTTT. Translated, it gives CASSGAATNEKLFF.

This clonotype showed up many times. The chain has TRBV7-2 and TRBJ2-7; the match to TRBD2 covers 13 bases. This CDR3 is built from 17 residues. V lost 5 bases to trimming and J lost 2 bases; unmatched junction nucleotides: 9. Germline V lookup: CDR1 SGHTA, CDR2 FQGNSA. This CDR3 is CASSRTGTSGTPYEQYF. In DNA form, the CDR3 reads TGTGCCAGCAGCCGGACCGGGACTAGCGGGACGCCCTACGAGCAGTACTTC.

In its sample, this clonotype was seen many times. The chain uses TRBV10-3 and TRBJ1-1, with D maybe TRBD1 (6 bases). The CDR3 covers 12 residues. Per the germline V gene, CDR1 is ENHRY and CDR2 is SYGVKD. V was pared by 8 bases and J by 10 bases, with 17 bases between. The DNA of the CDR3 is TGTGCCATCTTTTCCGAGGGGGGCGCAGCTTTCTTT. Its protein product is CAIFSEGGAAFF.

The chain carries TRBV24-1 and TRBJ2-3; no definite D call. The CDR3 runs 15 residues. CDR1 is KGHDR and CDR2 is SFDVKD in the germline V gene. V was cut by 4 bases and J by 1 base, with 11 bases left in between. CDR3 amino acids: CATSEESDGTDTQYF. CDR3 nucleotides: TGTGCCACCAGTGAAGAGTCAGATGGCACAGATACGCAGTATTTT.

A word on this clonotype: A much larger clone sits a single nucleotide away, making a read error possible. This sequence joins TRBV6-2 or TRBV6-3 and TRBJ2-7, with 7 bases matching TRBD1. The CDR3 length is 13 residues. Looked up from germline, CDR1 is MNHEY and CDR2 is SVGEGT. CDR3 nucleotide sequence: TGTGCCGGCAGTGACCAGACAGGGCTCGAGCAGTACTTC. It translates to CAGSDQTGLEQYF.

Only a few counts were recorded for this clonotype. The chain is built from TRBV19 and TRBJ2-5; 10 nucleotides agree with TRBD2. Trimming at V came to 3 bases and at J to 5 bases, leaving 12 bases not matched to a gene. This CDR3 spans 17 amino acids. Germline lookup yields CDR1 LNHDA and CDR2 SQIVND (reference sequence). CDR3 nucleotides: TGTGCCAGTAGTATCACAGGATCTAGCGGGAGCTGGGAGACCCAGTACTTC. This encodes CASSITGSSGSWETQYF.

This chain joins TRBV29-1 and TRBJ1-1; TRBD1 agrees at 8 bases. The CDR3 has 14 residues. Per germline, CDR1 SQVTM and CDR2 ANQGSEA. The trim removed 8 bases at V and 5 bases at J, leaving 13 bases unmatched. Here the CDR3 reads CSSHSTGGGTEAFF. Written as DNA, the CDR3 is TGCAGCTCTCACAGCACAGGGGGAGGGACTGAAGCTTTCTTT.

This clonotype was detected a few times. The chain employs TRBV9 and TRBJ1-5; D is unresolved. Germline loops: CDR1 SGDLS, CDR2 YYNGEE. Trimming took 4 bases from V and 5 from J, leaving 10 bases between them. CDR3 length: 13 amino acids. CDR3 in amino acids: CASSSRTDQPQHF. The CDR3 nucleotides read TGTGCCAGCAGCTCACGGACCGATCAGCCCCAGCATTTT.